A single sample gave rise to the 28 T cell receptor beta chains below, sequenced in a study of cytomegalovirus exposure and HLA in healthy donors. PCR used 60 Vbeta primers and 13 Jbeta primers. Sequencing used immunoSEQ multiplex PCR; TCRdb keeps in-frame clones, though not all of them. The sample has under 300,000 clones, just over 85% seen once. Sequenced material: PBMCs. The receptors derive from a man aged 40-50 years in good health and CMV-seropositive.

The chain has TRBV5-8 and TRBJ1-2, with 10 bases lining up with TRBD1. The junction had 7 bases not matched to a gene; V was cut back by 4 bases and J by 4 bases. Germline lookup yields CDR1 SGHTS and CDR2 YDEGEE. The CDR3 is made up of 15 amino acids. DNA of the CDR3: TGTGCCAGCAGCCCCGACAGGGGGCACTTCTATGGCTACACCTTC. It is translated as CASSPDRGHFYGYTF.

This chain connects TRBV7-9 to TRBJ2-2, with D maybe TRBD1 (6 bases). V lost 3 bases and J lost 0, with 8 bases in between. This CDR3 is 15 amino acids long. CDR1 is SEHNR, CDR2 FQNEAQ, per germline (reference sequence). The CDR3 protein is CASSLAGANTGELFF. The CDR3 bases are TGTGCCAGCAGCTTGGCAGGGGCGAACACCGGGGAGCTGTTTTTT.

This chain links TRBV30 with TRBJ1-1, with D possibly TRBD1 on 6 matching bases. V was pared by 1 base and J by 5 bases, with 11 bases between. The CDR3 has 13 residues. The germline V gene has CDR1 GTSNPN and CDR2 SVGIG (reference sequence). CDR3 amino acids: CAWSGMTGTEAFF. The CDR3 DNA is TGTGCCTGGAGTGGCATGACAGGTACTGAAGCTTTCTTT.

This sequence joins TRBV5-6 and TRBJ1-6; no firm D call. The V gene lost 0 bases and the J gene lost 9 bases, with 13 bases spanning the gap. Germline V gives CDR1 SGHDT, CDR2 YYEEEE. This CDR3 has 15 amino acids. CDR3 sequence: CASSLDSSEGSPLHF. Here the CDR3 DNA reads TGTGCCAGCAGCTTGGACAGCTCCGAAGGTTCACCCCTCCACTTT.

This chain connects TRBV11-2 to TRBJ2-2; 8 bases are shared with TRBD1. The J segment lost 6 bases and the V segment lost 6 bases, leaving 9 bases of the junction unmatched. Per the germline V gene, CDR1 is SGHAT and CDR2 is FQNNGV. The CDR3 spans 15 residues. This CDR3 is CASSLDRAPPGELFF. CDR3 DNA sequence: TGTGCCAGCAGTTTGGACAGGGCCCCCCCCGGGGAGCTGTTTTTT.

The chain has TRBV6-5 and TRBJ2-5, with a weak D call TRBD2 (5 bases). Between the trimmed V and J ends, which lost 8 bases and 9 bases, there was a span of 16 bases. CDR1 is MNHEY, CDR2 SVGAGI, per germline. This CDR3 is 12 amino acids long. The CDR3 here is CASFSVEKAQYF. For the CDR3, the DNA is TGTGCCAGCTTTAGCGTAGAAAAGGCCCAGTACTTC.

This clone has a handful of counts. J is TRBJ2-5 and V is TRBV6-6, with a weak D call TRBD1 (5 bases). The CDR3 has 14 residues. V gave up 2 bases and J gave up 1 base, with 8 bases separating them. Germline values: CDR1 MNHNY, CDR2 SVGAGI (reference sequence). The CDR3 sequence is CASSYRTSQETQYF. The CDR3 bases are TGTGCCAGCAGTTACCGGACAAGCCAAGAGACCCAGTACTTC.

The gene calls are TRBV6-5 and TRBJ1-1; D not resolved. The CDR3 consists of 13 residues. V shed 2 bases and J shed 5 bases, with 9 bases lying between them. The germline CDR1 and CDR2 sequences are MNHEY and SVGAGI. The CDR3 DNA sequence: TGTGCCAGCAGTTACGAAGGGAGGACTGAAGCTTTCTTT. This sequence encodes CASSYEGRTEAFF.

The chain joins TRBV5-4 to TRBJ2-3; 10 bases agree with TRBD1. The CDR3 runs to 17 residues. Germline V gene data show CDR1 as SGHNT and CDR2 as YYREEE (reference sequence). J lost 4 bases, V lost 4 bases, and 12 bases had no gene match. The CDR3 DNA reads as TGTGCCAGCAGCCATCCGGGACAGGGGTTAGGGGCAGATACGCAGTATTTT. Translated, it gives CASSHPGQGLGADTQYF.

The rearrangement uses TRBV27 and TRBJ2-5, with D perhaps matching TRBD2 (6 bases). Near its end, the DNA agrees better with TRBJ2-7, so the J call may be wrong. Germline CDR1 MNHEY, CDR2 SMNVEV (reference sequence). This CDR3 has 14 amino acids. The CDR3: CASSLFLASYEQYF. The CDR3 DNA reads as TGTGCCAGCAGTTTATTTCTAGCGAGCTACGAGCAGTACTTC.

This sequence joins TRBV19 and TRBJ2-6; 8 bases match TRBD2. CDR3 length: 15 amino acids. Germline V gene sequence: CDR1 LNHDA, CDR2 SQIVND (reference sequence). DNA of the CDR3: TGTGCAAGTGTCAGCGGGAGCTCTGGGGCCAACGTCCTGACTTTC. It yields the protein CASVSGSSGANVLTF.

The rearrangement links TRBV14 to TRBJ2-5, with D maybe TRBD2 (5 bases). Germline CDR1 is SGHDN and CDR2 is FVKESK. The CDR3 totals 13 residues. The V gene lost 6 bases and the J gene lost 5 bases, with 13 bases spanning the gap. This chain's CDR3 is CASRMRPGETQYF. The CDR3 DNA follows: TGTGCCAGCAGAATGAGACCGGGGGAGACCCAGTACTTC.

V usage is TRBV5-1 and J usage is TRBJ2-6; D is unclear. Trimming shortened V by 3 bases and J by 0 bases, and 7 bases separated the two germline ends. Germline assignment: CDR1 SGHRS and CDR2 YFSETQ. This CDR3 spans 15 amino acids. In DNA form, the CDR3 reads TGCGCCAGCAGCTCCTATCGCTCTGGGGCCAACGTCCTGACTTTC. Encoded protein: CASSSYRSGANVLTF.

The gene calls are TRBV2 and TRBJ2-7; tentatively, D is TRBD1 (5 bases). CDR3 length: 13 residues. CDR1 SNHLY and CDR2 FYNNEI come from the germline V gene. The V end lost 10 bases, the J end lost 0 bases, and 13 bases lay between the germline ends. The CDR3 loop reads CATGHPLSYEQYF. The CDR3 DNA reads TGTGCCACCGGACACCCTCTCTCCTACGAGCAGTACTTC.

This clone was detected a few times. V and J are TRBV5-6 and TRBJ1-2; a weak D match, TRBD1 (6 bases). Germline lookup yields CDR1 SGHDT and CDR2 YYEEEE. The CDR3 spans 14 residues. Between the trimmed V and J ends, which lost 7 bases and 0 bases, there was a span of 13 bases. The DNA of the CDR3 is TGTGCCAGCGCCCAAGGGACAACTAACTATGGCTACACCTTC. Its translation is CASAQGTTNYGYTF. Combining the CDR3 with reference TRBV5-6 and TRBJ1-2 gives the whole variable domain DAGVTQSPTHLIKTRGQQVTLRCSPKSGHDTVSWYQQALGQGPQFIFQYYEEEERQRGNFPDRFSGHQFPNYSSELNVNALLLGDSALYLCASAQGTTNYGYTFGSGTRLTVV.

The chain joins TRBV19 to TRBJ2-7, with 8 bases lining up with TRBD1. Looked up from germline, CDR1 is LNHDA and CDR2 is SQIVND (reference sequence). This CDR3 spans 17 amino acids. V lost 1 base to trimming and J lost 3 bases; unmatched junction nucleotides: 11. This CDR3 reads CASSIVGPGQGDYEQYF. The CDR3 DNA is TGTGCCAGTAGTATAGTAGGACCAGGACAGGGAGACTACGAGCAGTACTTC.

J is TRBJ2-1 and V is TRBV5-4; 7 bases map to TRBD1. Per the germline V gene, CDR1 is SGHNT and CDR2 is YYREEE (reference sequence). Trimming removed 4 bases from V and 6 bases from J; junction bases left unmatched: 4. The CDR3 covers 13 residues. This CDR3 reads CASSQDRSNEQFF. The DNA for the CDR3 is TGTGCCAGCAGCCAGGACAGGAGCAATGAGCAGTTCTTC.

This sequence joins TRBV14 and TRBJ2-7, with 15 bases that match TRBD2. Germline trimming cut 3 bases from V and 0 bases from J; bases unmatched to any gene: 18. The CDR3 has 22 residues. The germline V gene encodes CDR1 SGHDN and CDR2 FVKESK. In DNA form, the CDR3 reads TGTGCCAGCAGCCAGACCCTTCTTCCCGCGGGACTAGCGGGAGGTAGCTCCTACGAGCAGTACTTC. Translation gives CASSQTLLPAGLAGGSSYEQYF.

V and J are TRBV2 and TRBJ2-3; TRBD2 aligns across 7 bases. CDR1 is SNHLY, CDR2 FYNNEI, per germline. V dropped 4 bases and J dropped 2; count of bases not matched to a gene: 3. The CDR3 is 14 residues long. Written as DNA, the CDR3 is TGTGCCAGCAGTGGGGGAGGGTCCACAGATACGCAGTATTTT. Its translation: CASSGGGSTDTQYF.

This clone has only a few counts. Here the CDR3 DNA reads TGTGCCAGCGGCGTAGCGGGAGCATTCAATGAGCAGTTCTTC. It is translated as CASGVAGAFNEQFF. The genes are TRBV2 and TRBJ2-1; TRBD2 matches 9 bases. The CDR3 extends over 14 amino acids. Per the germline V gene, CDR1 is SNHLY and CDR2 is FYNNEI. Unmatched junction bases numbered 8, after V lost 8 bases and J lost 6 bases.

The chain couples TRBV13 to TRBJ1-1, with D perhaps matching TRBD1 (6 bases). V dropped 5 bases and J dropped 4 bases, with 11 bases sitting between them. Germline V CDR1 and CDR2: PRHDT, FYEKMQ (reference sequence). The CDR3 runs 13 residues. CDR3 protein: CASSPSRGTEAFF. The CDR3, as DNA: TGTGCCAGCAGCCCGAGCAGGGGCACTGAAGCTTTCTTT.

The rearrangement uses TRBV4-3 and TRBJ2-7; a possible D gene is TRBD2 (6 bases). The germline V gene has CDR1 LGHNA and CDR2 YSLEER. This CDR3 is 13 amino acids long. V lost 1 base, J lost 7 bases, and 11 bases lay in between. The CDR3, as DNA: TGCGCCAGCAGCCAAGTCGGGGCGGGGGAGCAGTACTTC. Translating it yields CASSQVGAGEQYF.

The rearrangement uses TRBV7-2 and TRBJ2-7; TRBD2 matches at 8 bases. The V and J ends lost 3 bases and 0 bases, in that order; junction bases with no gene match: 4. Germline CDR1 is SGHTA and CDR2 is FQGNSA. The CDR3 spans 15 residues. The CDR3 region has the DNA TGTGCCAGCAGCTTTTTCACTAGCGGCTCCTACGAGCAGTACTTC. Residues: CASSFFTSGSYEQYF.

This chain links TRBV7-9 with TRBJ2-1; TRBD2 matches 7 bases. The V gene's germline CDR1 is SEHNR and CDR2 FQNEAQ (reference sequence). This CDR3 spans 16 amino acids. Trimming removed 5 bases from V and 0 bases from J; junction bases left unmatched: 7. The CDR3 bases are TGTGCCAGCAGCCCGACTAGCCAGAGCTCCTACAATGAGCAGTTCTTC. It yields the protein CASSPTSQSSYNEQFF.

The chain links TRBV27 to TRBJ2-7; 10 nucleotides align to TRBD2. The CDR3 runs 14 residues. Unmatched junction bases numbered 4, after V lost 4 bases and J lost 4 bases. Germline CDR1 MNHEY, CDR2 SMNVEV (reference sequence). This CDR3 is CASSSPSGSYEQYF. In DNA, the CDR3 is TGTGCCAGCAGTTCCCCTAGCGGGAGTTACGAGCAGTACTTC.

The rearrangement uses TRBV4-1 and TRBJ2-2, with D unclear. The germline CDR1 and CDR2 sequences are MGHRA and YSYEKL. Trimming took off 1 base at V and 4 bases at J, with 10 bases between the two ends. CDR3 size: 15 residues. The CDR3 coding sequence is TGCGCCAGCAGCCAAGTTGACACCTTCACCGGGGAGCTGTTTTTT. Translated, it gives CASSQVDTFTGELFF.

The chain links TRBV9 to TRBJ2-1; D is perhaps TRBD2 (6 bases). V dropped 3 bases and J dropped 4 bases, with 11 bases sitting between them. Germline V gene lookup returns CDR1 SGDLS and CDR2 YYNGEE. The CDR3 has 14 residues. The CDR3 region is CASSDSGLYNEQFF. CDR3 DNA sequence: TGTGCCAGCAGCGATTCCGGACTATACAATGAGCAGTTCTTC.

The V gene is TRBV7-2, the J gene TRBJ1-1; D might be TRBD1 (5 bases). There are 14 residues in the CDR3. Germline V gene data show CDR1 as SGHTA and CDR2 as FQGNSA. Trimming took off 0 bases at V and 5 bases at J, with 10 bases between the two ends. The CDR3 nucleotides are TGTGCCAGCAGCTTAGCTGGGGGGGGGACTGAAGCTTTCTTT. Encoded protein: CASSLAGGGTEAFF.